The clone carrying this T cell receptor (beta chain) was seen a handful of times. This sample stems from a study of blood T cell repertoires in COVID-19. This CDR3 contains 14 residues. V gave up 4 bases and J gave up 3 bases, with 8 bases separating them. Germline CDR1 reads SGDLS; CDR2 reads YYNGEE. Per the study methods: From reference gene primer amplification, estimates of nucleated cell counts were derived. The data were produced by immunoSEQ multiplex PCR, yet TCRdb's version contains in-frame clones alone and is incomplete. The V and J calls and the clone size are those of that table, but D and trimming were determined from the DNA. Altogether more than 95,000 clones are present, around 74% being singletons, with the ten largest covering 19%.

This TCR derives from a woman aged 70 to 79 with acute or convalescent COVID-19. The rearrangement links TRBV9 to TRBJ1-6; D unresolved. The sequencing sample was made of peripheral blood. The CDR3 loop reads CASSTRSYNSPLHF. CDR3 nucleotides: TGTGCCAGCAGCACGCGGAGCTATAATTCACCCCTCCACTTT.